Following are 27 T cell receptor beta chains from one sample sequenced in a study of cytomegalovirus exposure and HLA in healthy donors. The PCR contained 60 Vbeta and 13 Jbeta primers. Repertoires were generated with immunoSEQ multiplex PCR, while TCRdb's copy carries only in-frame clones and drops some. The sample records over 60,000 clones, roughly four fifths being singletons. The source material was PBMCs. All receptors derive from a man between 65 and 80 years old in good health and CMV-seronegative.

The rearrangement links TRBV29-1 to TRBJ2-7; 7 bases align to TRBD1. The CDR3 is 15 amino acids. The V gene end was trimmed by 4 bases and the J gene end by 1 base; junction bases not matched to a gene: 10. Germline-derived CDR1 and CDR2 are SQVTM and ANQGSEA. The CDR3 loop reads CSVVWTRGLSYEQYF. The CDR3 coding sequence is TGCAGCGTTGTTTGGACCAGGGGGTTGTCCTACGAGCAGTACTTC.

The chain uses TRBV19 and TRBJ2-2, with 11 bases lining up with TRBD2. CDR3 size: 17 residues. Looked up from germline, CDR1 is LNHDA and CDR2 is SQIVND (reference sequence). Trimming at V came to 6 bases and at J to 4 bases, leaving 10 bases not matched to a gene. Here the CDR3 reads CASSRPTSGGGTGELFF. DNA of the CDR3: TGTGCCAGTAGCCGTCCCACTAGCGGGGGCGGCACCGGGGAGCTGTTTTTT. Combining the CDR3 with reference TRBV19 and TRBJ2-2 gives the whole variable domain DGGITQSPKYLFRKEGQNVTLSCEQNLNHDAMYWYRQDPGQGLRLIYYSQIVNDFQKGDIAEGYSVSREKKESFPLTVTSAQKNPTAFYLCASSRPTSGGGTGELFFGEGSRLTVL.

The chain employs TRBV5-1 and TRBJ2-1; TRBD2 matches 8 bases. This CDR3 spans 15 amino acids. V lost 2 bases, J lost 2 bases, and 3 bases stayed unmatched. CDR1 SGHRS and CDR2 YFSETQ come from the germline V gene. The CDR3 coding sequence is TGCGCCAGCAGCTTAAGCGGGAGTCCCTACAATGAGCAGTTCTTC. Protein sequence: CASSLSGSPYNEQFF.

The rearrangement joins TRBV4-3 to TRBJ2-3, with 7 bases matching TRBD2. J lost 0 bases, V lost 3 bases, and 6 bases had no gene match. Germline CDR1 is LGHNA and CDR2 is YSLEER. This CDR3 has 16 residues. CDR3 DNA sequence: TGCGCCAGCAGCCAGAACCGAGCGGGAAGCACAGATACGCAGTATTTT. Encoded protein: CASSQNRAGSTDTQYF.

The rearrangement links TRBV29-1 to TRBJ2-3; 7 bases map to TRBD2. CDR3 size: 13 residues. Trimming at V came to 4 bases and at J to 2 bases, leaving 3 bases not matched to a gene. From germline, CDR1 is SQVTM and CDR2 ANQGSEA. For the CDR3, the DNA is TGCAGCGTTGTGGGAGGGGTCACAGATACGCAGTATTTT. Its translation is CSVVGGVTDTQYF.

This clone came up a few times. A junction boundary mismatches the germline segment, possibly from a read error. The rearrangement joins TRBV7-9 to TRBJ2-6; 7 nucleotides align to TRBD1. CDR1 is SEHNR, CDR2 FQNEAQ, per germline (reference sequence). CDR3 length: 18 amino acids. The CDR3 sequence is CSSSLERQGFSGANVLTF. CDR3 DNA sequence: TGTTCCAGCAGCTTAGAGAGACAGGGTTTCTCTGGGGCCAACGTCCTGACTTTC.

The table lists this clone with a count of one. V and J are TRBV10-1 and TRBJ2-5; 7 bases fit TRBD1. V lost 6 bases and J lost 5; bases outside the gene matches: 6. The germline gives CDR1 WNHNN, CDR2 SYGVQD (reference sequence). The CDR3 has 13 residues. The CDR3 sequence: CASSRDREETQYF. In nucleotides, the CDR3 is TGCGCCAGCAGCAGAGACAGGGAGGAGACCCAGTACTTC.

V gene TRBV18 combines with J gene TRBJ2-1, with D perhaps matching TRBD1 (5 bases). Trimming took 3 bases from V and 8 from J, leaving 11 bases between them. Germline V gives CDR1 KGHSH, CDR2 LQKENI. This CDR3 is 13 amino acids long. The CDR3 is CASSPGRVDEQFF. The CDR3 region has the DNA TGTGCCAGCTCACCGGGCAGGGTCGATGAGCAGTTCTTC.

This clone was observed a handful of times. V gene TRBV7-8 combines with J gene TRBJ1-2, with D possibly matching TRBD1 (6 bases). The CDR3 has 13 amino acids. Trimming shortened V by 4 bases and J by 7 bases, and 13 bases separated the two germline ends. Germline V lookup: CDR1 SGHVS, CDR2 FQNEAQ. CDR3 amino acids: CASSSGGGGGYTF. For the CDR3, the DNA is TGTGCCAGCAGCTCGGGGGGGGGCGGTGGCTACACCTTC.

The chain couples TRBV7-2 to TRBJ1-6, with 7 nucleotides matching TRBD1. V lost 1 base to trimming and J lost 7 bases; unmatched junction nucleotides: 4. The CDR3 consists of 15 residues. The germline V gene has CDR1 SGHTA and CDR2 FQGNSA. The CDR3 loop is CASSLVAGGNSPLHF. The CDR3 DNA sequence: TGTGCCAGCAGCTTAGTGGCAGGGGGAAATTCACCCCTCCACTTT. The full variable domain, its missing parts supplied by reference TRBV7-2 and TRBJ1-6, is GAGVSQSPSNKVTEKGKDVELRCDPISGHTALYWYRQSLGQGLEFLIYFQGNSAPDKSGLPSDRFSAERTGGSVSTLTIQRTQQEDSAVYLCASSLVAGGNSPLHFGNGTRLTVT.

This chain links TRBV11-2 with TRBJ2-7; 8 bases agree with TRBD2. After removal of 2 bases from V and 6 bases from J, the junction contained 12 bases not matched to a gene. Germline V gene lookup returns CDR1 SGHAT and CDR2 FQNNGV. CDR3 length: 16 amino acids. The DNA for the CDR3 is TGTGCCAGCAGCTTAAAGGCTCTGGGACTAGTCTCCGAGCAGTACTTC. It is translated as CASSLKALGLVSEQYF.

The chain links TRBV12-5 to TRBJ2-2, with 7 bases aligning to TRBD1. Losses at the gene ends were 6 bases for V and 3 bases for J; bases not matched to a gene: 7. The CDR3 consists of 15 residues. CDR1 and CDR2 from the germline V gene are LGHNT and FRNRAP. The CDR3 DNA sequence: TGTGCTAGTGGGGGGCTTCAGGGGGACACCGGGGAGCTGTTTTTT. It codes for CASGGLQGDTGELFF.

A few counts support this clone. The chain uses TRBV6-5 and TRBJ2-4; D unresolved. This CDR3 contains 12 residues. Germline CDR1 is MNHEY and CDR2 is SVGAGI. V was shortened by 6 bases and J by 7 bases, with 10 bases between the two germline ends. CDR3 nucleotides: TGTGCCAGCAGCACCAATCAGAACATTCAGTACTTC. This translates into CASSTNQNIQYF.

This chain links TRBV5-1 with TRBJ1-2; D remains unclear. Trimming cost V 5 bases and J 4 bases, with 15 bases left between them. The CDR3 spans 14 residues. CDR1 and CDR2 from the germline V gene are SGHRS and YFSETQ. The CDR3: CASSTGIEGYGYTF. The CDR3 DNA sequence: TGCGCCAGCAGTACGGGGATTGAGGGCTATGGCTACACCTTC.

The V gene is TRBV18, the J gene TRBJ1-6; D ambiguous. The CDR3 runs to 16 residues. CDR1 and CDR2 from the germline V gene are KGHSH and LQKENI. V lost 4 bases and J lost 0, with 10 bases in between. The CDR3 loop is CASSLSASSYNSPLHF. The CDR3 DNA reads TGTGCCAGCTCACTCTCAGCGAGCTCCTATAATTCACCCCTCCACTTT.

The chain couples TRBV7-2 to TRBJ2-5; possible D gene TRBD2, 6 bases. The CDR3 loop spans 14 amino acids. CDR1 SGHTA and CDR2 FQGNSA come from the germline V gene. V lost 5 bases and J 5 bases, leaving 15 bases between the germline ends. The CDR3 loop is CASSPDYQGETQYF. In nucleotides, the CDR3 is TGTGCCAGCAGCCCGGACTACCAAGGGGAGACCCAGTACTTC.

This clone appeared a single time. The chain combines TRBV5-8 with TRBJ1-1; 7 nucleotides agree with TRBD1. The germline V gene has CDR1 SGHTS and CDR2 YDEGEE. After removal of 2 bases from V and 4 bases from J, the junction contained 2 bases not matched to a gene. This CDR3 region has 13 residues. CDR3 region: CASSFQGGTEAFF. The DNA of the CDR3 is TGTGCCAGCAGCTTTCAGGGGGGCACTGAAGCTTTCTTT. Supplemented by reference TRBV5-8 and TRBJ1-1, the full variable domain reads EAGVTQSPTHLIKTRGQQATLRCSPISGHTSVYWYQQALGLGLQFLLWYDEGEERNRGNFPPRFSGRQFPNYSSELNVNALELEDSALYLCASSFQGGTEAFFGQGTRLTVV.

This chain uses TRBV4-1 with TRBJ2-7; D is unclear. The CDR3 extends over 13 amino acids. Trimming removed 0 bases at V and 1 base at J, with 4 bases between. CDR1 and CDR2 (germline): MGHRA, YSYEKL. Here the CDR3 reads CASSQDRSYEQYF. The CDR3 DNA is TGCGCCAGCAGCCAAGATCGGTCCTACGAGCAGTACTTC.

The chain recombines TRBV2 with TRBJ2-5, with a tentative D call TRBD2 (7 bases). CDR1 is SNHLY, CDR2 FYNNEI, per germline. The CDR3 covers 15 residues. V was trimmed by 3 bases and J by 2 bases, leaving 13 bases between them. The CDR3 reads CASSDPGGRQETQYF. The CDR3 bases are TGTGCCAGCAGTGACCCCGGGGGGCGGCAAGAGACCCAGTACTTC.

The chain links TRBV7-6 to TRBJ2-7; D is perhaps TRBD2 (6 bases). V was trimmed by 5 bases and J by 1 base, leaving 6 bases between them. The CDR3 sequence is 12 residues long. Germline CDR1 is SGHVS and CDR2 is FNYEAQ. The CDR3 nucleotides read TGTGCCAGCAGCGGGGGGTCCTACGAGCAGTACTTC. Translated: CASSGGSYEQYF. The complete variable domain, with remaining parts taken from reference TRBV7-6 and TRBJ2-7, reads GAGVSQSPRYKVTKRGQDVALRCDPISGHVSLYWYRQALGQGPEFLTYFNYEAQQDKSGLPNDRFSAERPEGSISTLTIQRTEQRDSAMYRCASSGGSYEQYFGPGTRLTVT.

This chain connects TRBV28 to TRBJ1-6; possible D gene TRBD1, 5 bases. Germline CDR1 and CDR2: MDHEN and SYDVKM. This CDR3 has 10 amino acids. V lost 9 bases and J lost 14, with 11 bases in between. Here the CDR3 DNA reads TGTGCCAGTGGGGGGGAAACCCTCCACTTT. Amino acid sequence: CASGGETLHF.

V gene TRBV28 combines with J gene TRBJ2-1, with 9 bases aligning to TRBD2. The CDR3 is made up of 13 amino acids. Trimming cost V 8 bases and J 7 bases; bases outside gene matches: 6. Per germline, CDR1 MDHEN and CDR2 SYDVKM. The CDR3, as DNA: TGTGCCAGCGGCGGGGGGGCCACAAATGAGCAGTTCTTC. It translates to CASGGGATNEQFF.

This chain joins TRBV5-5 and TRBJ2-5; 14 nucleotides agree with TRBD2. This CDR3 has 16 residues. Losses at the gene ends were 3 bases for V and 1 base for J; bases not matched to a gene: 2. Germline V gene data show CDR1 as SGHKS and CDR2 as YYEKEE (reference sequence). This CDR3 reads CASSYGTSGGQETQYF. CDR3 bases: TGTGCCAGCAGCTATGGGACTAGCGGGGGCCAAGAGACCCAGTACTTC.

This chain uses TRBV11-3 with TRBJ2-1, with D possibly matching TRBD2 (5 bases). Trimming pared 6 bases from V and 0 bases from J, leaving 15 bases between. The CDR3 is 16 residues long. Per the germline V gene, CDR1 is SGHNT and CDR2 is YENEEA. In DNA form, the CDR3 reads TGTGCCAGCAGTCCTACAGCGGAAAGCTCCTACAATGAGCAGTTCTTC. As protein: CASSPTAESSYNEQFF.

This clone is a singleton in its sample. This rearrangement joins TRBV5-4 to TRBJ2-5; D remains ambiguous. The germline CDR1 and CDR2 sequences are SGHNT and YYREEE (reference sequence). The length of the CDR3 is 13 residues. V lost 3 bases and J 5 bases, leaving 11 bases between the germline ends. Here the CDR3 DNA reads TGTGCCAGCAGCTCCATGCTCGAGGAGACCCAGTACTTC. As protein: CASSSMLEETQYF. Variable domain in full (rest from reference TRBV5-4 and TRBJ2-5): ETGVTQSPTHLIKTRGQQVTLRCSSQSGHNTVSWYQQALGQGPQFIFQYYREEENGRGNFPPRFSGLQFPNYSSELNVNALELDDSALYLCASSSMLEETQYFGPGTRLLVL.

The chain uses TRBV7-9 and TRBJ2-1; 10 bases are a match to TRBD1. CDR1 SEHNR and CDR2 FQNEAQ come from the germline V gene (reference sequence). J lost 4 bases, V lost 5 bases, and 5 bases had no gene match. The CDR3 contains 15 residues. The CDR3 DNA follows: TGTGCCAGCAGCGTTAGGACAGGGGGGTACAATGAGCAGTTCTTC. Protein sequence: CASSVRTGGYNEQFF. Full variable domain (remainder filled in from reference TRBV7-9 and TRBJ2-1): DTGVSQNPRHKITKRGQNVTFRCDPISEHNRLYWYRQTLGQGPEFLTYFQNEAQLEKSRLLSDRFSAERPKGSFSTLEIQRTEQGDSAMYLCASSVRTGGYNEQFFGPGTRLTVL.

The V and J genes are TRBV5-1 and TRBJ2-7; the D gene is possibly TRBD2 (7 bases). The V end was cut by 0 bases, the J end by 2 bases, with 21 bases between. Germline assignment: CDR1 SGHRS and CDR2 YFSETQ. The length of the CDR3 is 18 residues. In DNA, the CDR3 is TGCGCCAGCAGCTTGGAGTTAGGGGGGGCCATCTCCGCCTACGAGCAGTACTTC. Translating gives CASSLELGGAISAYEQYF. Drawing the rest from reference TRBV5-1 and TRBJ2-7, the complete variable domain is KAGVTQTPRYLIKTRGQQVTLSCSPISGHRSVSWYQQTPGQGLQFLFEYFSETQRNKGNFPGRFSGRQFSNSRSEMNVSTLELGDSALYLCASSLELGGAISAYEQYFGPGTRLTVT.